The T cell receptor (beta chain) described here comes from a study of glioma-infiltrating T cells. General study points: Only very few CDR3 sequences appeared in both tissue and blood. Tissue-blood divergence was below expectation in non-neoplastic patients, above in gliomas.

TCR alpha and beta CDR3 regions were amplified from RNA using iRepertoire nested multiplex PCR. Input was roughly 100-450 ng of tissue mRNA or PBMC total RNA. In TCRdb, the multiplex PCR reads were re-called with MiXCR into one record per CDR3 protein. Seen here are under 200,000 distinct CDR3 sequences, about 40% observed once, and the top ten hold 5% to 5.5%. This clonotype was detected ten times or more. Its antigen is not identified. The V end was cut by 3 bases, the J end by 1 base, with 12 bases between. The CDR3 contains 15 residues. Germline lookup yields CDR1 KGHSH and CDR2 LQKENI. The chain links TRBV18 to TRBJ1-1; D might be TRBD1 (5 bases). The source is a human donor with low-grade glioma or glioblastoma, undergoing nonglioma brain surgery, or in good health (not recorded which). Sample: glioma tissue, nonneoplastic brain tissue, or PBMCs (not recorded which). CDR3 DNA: TGTGCCAGCTCACCCAGGGCATACTCGAACACTGAAGCTTTCTTT. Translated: CASSPRAYSNTEAFF.